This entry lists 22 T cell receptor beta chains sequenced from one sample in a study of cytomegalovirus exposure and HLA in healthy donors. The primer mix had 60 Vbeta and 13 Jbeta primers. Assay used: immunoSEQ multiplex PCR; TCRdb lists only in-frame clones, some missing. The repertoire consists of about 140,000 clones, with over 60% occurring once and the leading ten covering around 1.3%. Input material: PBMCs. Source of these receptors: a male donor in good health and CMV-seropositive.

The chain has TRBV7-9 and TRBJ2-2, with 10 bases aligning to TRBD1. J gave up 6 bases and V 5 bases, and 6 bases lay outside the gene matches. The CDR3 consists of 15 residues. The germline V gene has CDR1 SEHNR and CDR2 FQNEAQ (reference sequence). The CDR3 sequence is CASSHRDRGAGELFF. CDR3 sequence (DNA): TGTGCCAGCAGCCACCGGGACAGGGGTGCCGGGGAGCTGTTTTTT.

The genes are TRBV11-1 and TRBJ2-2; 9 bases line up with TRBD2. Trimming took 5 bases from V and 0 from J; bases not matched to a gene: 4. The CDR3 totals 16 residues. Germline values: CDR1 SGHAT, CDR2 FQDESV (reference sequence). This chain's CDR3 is CASSPLAGTNTGELFF. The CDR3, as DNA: TGTGCCAGCAGCCCACTAGCGGGTACGAACACCGGGGAGCTGTTTTTT.

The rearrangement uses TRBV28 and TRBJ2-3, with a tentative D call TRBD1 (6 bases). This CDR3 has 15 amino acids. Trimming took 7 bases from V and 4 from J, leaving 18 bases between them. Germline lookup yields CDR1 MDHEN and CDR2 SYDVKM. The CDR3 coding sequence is TGTGCCAGCACCCTACAGGGTACAGGCGCAGATACGCAGTATTTT. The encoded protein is CASTLQGTGADTQYF.

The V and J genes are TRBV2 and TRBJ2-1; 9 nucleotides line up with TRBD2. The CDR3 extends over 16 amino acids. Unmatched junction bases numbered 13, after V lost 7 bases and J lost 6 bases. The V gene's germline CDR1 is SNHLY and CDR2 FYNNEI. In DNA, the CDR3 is TGTGCCAGCACCCCCCCGGGGACTAGCAATCTCAATGAGCAGTTCTTC. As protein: CASTPPGTSNLNEQFF.

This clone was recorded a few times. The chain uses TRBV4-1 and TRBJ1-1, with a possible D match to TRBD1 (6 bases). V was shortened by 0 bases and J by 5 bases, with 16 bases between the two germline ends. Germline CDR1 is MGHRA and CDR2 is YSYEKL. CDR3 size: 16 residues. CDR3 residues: CASSQESDRRGTEAFF. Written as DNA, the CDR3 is TGCGCCAGCAGCCAAGAATCCGACAGGAGAGGGACTGAAGCTTTCTTT.

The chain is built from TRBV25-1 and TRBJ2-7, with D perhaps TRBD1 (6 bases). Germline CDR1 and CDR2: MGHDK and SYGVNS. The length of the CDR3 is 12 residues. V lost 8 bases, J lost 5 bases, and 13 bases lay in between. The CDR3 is CASPPGQNEQYF. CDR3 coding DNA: TGTGCCAGCCCCCCCGGACAGAACGAGCAGTACTTC.

CDR3 sequence reads: CASSVPQGNTGELFF. Written as DNA, the CDR3 is TGCGCCAGCAGCGTGCCACAGGGAAACACCGGGGAGCTGTTTTTT. This chain joins TRBV5-1 and TRBJ2-2; the D gene is possibly TRBD1 (6 bases). V was cut by 4 bases and J by 2 bases, with 12 bases left in between. Germline V gene sequence: CDR1 SGHRS, CDR2 YFSETQ. This CDR3 comprises 15 residues.

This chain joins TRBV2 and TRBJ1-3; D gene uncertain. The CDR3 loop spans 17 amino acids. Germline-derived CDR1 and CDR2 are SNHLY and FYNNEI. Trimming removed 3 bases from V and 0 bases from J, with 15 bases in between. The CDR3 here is CASSEYGSSISGNTIYF. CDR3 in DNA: TGTGCCAGCAGTGAGTACGGGTCTTCAATCTCTGGAAACACCATATATTTT.

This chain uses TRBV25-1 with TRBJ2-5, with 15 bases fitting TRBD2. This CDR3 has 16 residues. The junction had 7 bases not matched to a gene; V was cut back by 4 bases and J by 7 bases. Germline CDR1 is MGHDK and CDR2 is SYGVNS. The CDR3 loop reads CASSGTSGRALGTQYF. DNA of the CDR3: TGTGCCAGCAGTGGGACTAGCGGGAGGGCCCTCGGGACCCAGTACTTC.

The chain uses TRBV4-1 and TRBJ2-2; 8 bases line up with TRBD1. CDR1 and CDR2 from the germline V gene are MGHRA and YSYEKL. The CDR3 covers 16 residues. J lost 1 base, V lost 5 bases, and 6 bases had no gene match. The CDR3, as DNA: TGCGCCAGCAGCAGAGGACAGGGTGTGAACACCGGGGAGCTGTTTTTT. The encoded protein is CASSRGQGVNTGELFF.

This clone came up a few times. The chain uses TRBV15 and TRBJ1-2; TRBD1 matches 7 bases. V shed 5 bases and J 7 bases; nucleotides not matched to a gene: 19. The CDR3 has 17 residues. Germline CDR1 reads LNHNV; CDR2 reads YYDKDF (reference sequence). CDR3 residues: CATSGLRGGTDFLGYTF. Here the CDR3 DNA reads TGTGCCACCAGCGGACTACGAGGTGGGACAGACTTTCTTGGCTACACCTTC.

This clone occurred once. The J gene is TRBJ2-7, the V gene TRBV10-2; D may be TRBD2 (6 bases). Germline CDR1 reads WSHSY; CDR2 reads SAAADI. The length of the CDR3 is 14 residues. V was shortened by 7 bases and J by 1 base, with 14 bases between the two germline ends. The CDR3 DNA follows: TGCGCCAGCAAGACTAGTTTTGGATCCTACGAGCAGTACTTC. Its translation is CASKTSFGSYEQYF.

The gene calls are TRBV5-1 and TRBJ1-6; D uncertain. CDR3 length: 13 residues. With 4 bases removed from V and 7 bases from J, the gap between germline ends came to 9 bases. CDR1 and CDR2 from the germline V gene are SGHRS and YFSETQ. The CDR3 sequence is CASSGTNNSPLHF. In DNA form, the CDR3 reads TGCGCCAGCAGCGGTACAAACAATTCACCCCTCCACTTT. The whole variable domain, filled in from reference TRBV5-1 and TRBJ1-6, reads KAGVTQTPRYLIKTRGQQVTLSCSPISGHRSVSWYQQTPGQGLQFLFEYFSETQRNKGNFPGRFSGRQFSNSRSEMNVSTLELGDSALYLCASSGTNNSPLHFGNGTRLTVT.

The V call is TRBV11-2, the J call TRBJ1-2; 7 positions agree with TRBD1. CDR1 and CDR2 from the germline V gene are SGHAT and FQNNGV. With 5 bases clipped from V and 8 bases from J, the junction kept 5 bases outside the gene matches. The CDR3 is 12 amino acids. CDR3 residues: CASSINRGGYTF. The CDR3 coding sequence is TGTGCCAGCAGCATAAACAGGGGCGGCTACACCTTC.

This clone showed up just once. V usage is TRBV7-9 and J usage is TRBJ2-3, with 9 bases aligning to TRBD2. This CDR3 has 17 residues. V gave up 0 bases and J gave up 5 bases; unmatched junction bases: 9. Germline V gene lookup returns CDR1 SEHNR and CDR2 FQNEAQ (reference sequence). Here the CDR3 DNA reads TGTGCCAGCAGCTTAGCGGCTAGCGGGAACGGAGAAGATACGCAGTATTTT. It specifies CASSLAASGNGEDTQYF.

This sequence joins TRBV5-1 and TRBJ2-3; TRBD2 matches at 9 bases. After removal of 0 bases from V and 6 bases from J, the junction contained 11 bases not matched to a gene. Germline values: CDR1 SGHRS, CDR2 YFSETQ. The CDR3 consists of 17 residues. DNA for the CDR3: TGCGCCAGCAGCTTGGCCAGGTTAGCGGGAGTTGGGGATACGCAGTATTTT. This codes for CASSLARLAGVGDTQYF.

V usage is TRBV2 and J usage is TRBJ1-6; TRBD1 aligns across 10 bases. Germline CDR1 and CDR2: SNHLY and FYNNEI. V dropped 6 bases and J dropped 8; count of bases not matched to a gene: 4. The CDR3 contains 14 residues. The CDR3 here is CASRDRGFDSPLHF. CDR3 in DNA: TGTGCCAGCAGGGACAGGGGGTTTGATTCACCCCTCCACTTT.

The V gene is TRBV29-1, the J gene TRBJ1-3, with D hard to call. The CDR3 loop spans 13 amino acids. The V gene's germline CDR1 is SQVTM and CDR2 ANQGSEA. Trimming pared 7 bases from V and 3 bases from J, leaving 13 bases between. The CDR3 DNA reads TGCAGCGCCGGCGGACTAAATGGAAACACCATATATTTT. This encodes CSAGGLNGNTIYF.

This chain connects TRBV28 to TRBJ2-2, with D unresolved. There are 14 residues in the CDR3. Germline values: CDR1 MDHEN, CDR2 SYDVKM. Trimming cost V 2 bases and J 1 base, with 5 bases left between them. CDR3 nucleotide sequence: TGTGCCAGCAGTTTAACGGGGAACACCGGGGAGCTGTTTTTT. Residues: CASSLTGNTGELFF.

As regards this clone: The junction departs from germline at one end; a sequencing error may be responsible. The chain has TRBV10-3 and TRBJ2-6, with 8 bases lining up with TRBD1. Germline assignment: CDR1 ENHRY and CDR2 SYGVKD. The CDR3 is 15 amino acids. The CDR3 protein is CASSEQGAGANVLTF. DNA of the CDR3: TGTGCCAGCAGTGAACAGGGGGCTGGGGCCAACGTCCTGACTTTC.

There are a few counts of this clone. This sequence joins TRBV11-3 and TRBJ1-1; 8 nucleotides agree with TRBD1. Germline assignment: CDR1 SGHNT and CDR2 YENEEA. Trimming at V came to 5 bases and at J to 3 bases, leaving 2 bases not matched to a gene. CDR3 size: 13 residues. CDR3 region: CASSKTGDTEAFF. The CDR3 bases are TGTGCCAGCAGCAAGACAGGGGACACTGAAGCTTTCTTT.

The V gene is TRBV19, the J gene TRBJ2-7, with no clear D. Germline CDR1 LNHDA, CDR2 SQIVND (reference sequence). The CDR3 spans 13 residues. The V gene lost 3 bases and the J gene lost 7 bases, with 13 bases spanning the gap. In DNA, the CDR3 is TGTGCCAGTAGTATGAGCCTACGAAGTGAGCAGTACTTC. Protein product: CASSMSLRSEQYF.